These 21 T cell receptor beta chains were all obtained from the same sample, sequenced in a study of blood T cell repertoires in COVID-19. Sequencing used immunoSEQ multiplex PCR; TCRdb keeps in-frame clones, though not all of them. The table lists 250,000 to 350,000 clones, 65% to 85% of them singletons. The specimen was peripheral blood. These receptors all come from a woman aged 50 to 60 with acute or convalescent COVID-19.

The chain joins TRBV5-8 to TRBJ2-5, with D possibly being TRBD2 (6 bases). The germline gives CDR1 SGHTS, CDR2 YDEGEE. The CDR3 runs 13 residues. With 4 bases removed from V and 5 bases from J, the gap between germline ends came to 12 bases. The CDR3 DNA reads as TGTGCCAGCAGCCGGGAAGGGAGGGAGACCCAGTACTTC. Residues: CASSREGRETQYF.

The chain has TRBV5-5 and TRBJ2-7, with D possibly TRBD2 on 6 matching bases. Germline V lookup: CDR1 SGHKS, CDR2 YYEKEE (reference sequence). The CDR3 loop spans 13 amino acids. V shed 5 bases and J shed 5 bases, with 14 bases lying between them. CDR3 DNA: TGTGCCAGCAGGGCCGGGGGTACAGACGAGCAGTACGTC. Amino acids: CASRAGGTDEQYV.

This clone appeared a single time. The gene calls are TRBV6-5 and TRBJ1-5; weak D call: TRBD1 (6 bases). The CDR3 consists of 15 residues. Trimming removed 0 bases from V and 3 bases from J, with 9 bases in between. Germline loops: CDR1 MNHEY, CDR2 SVGAGI. In DNA, the CDR3 is TGTGCCAGCAGTTACTCAGGACAGCTCAATCAGCCCCAGCATTTT. Protein product: CASSYSGQLNQPQHF.

V is TRBV7-9 and J is TRBJ2-4, with 8 nucleotides matching TRBD1. From germline, CDR1 is SEHNR and CDR2 FQNEAQ (reference sequence). J lost 8 bases, V lost 5 bases, and 8 bases had no gene match. This CDR3 is built from 14 residues. Here the CDR3 reads CASSQGQGGYIQYF. The CDR3 DNA sequence: TGTGCCAGCAGCCAAGGACAGGGCGGTTACATTCAGTACTTC.

In its sample, this clone was seen once. The chain recombines TRBV5-1 with TRBJ2-3, with 8 bases lining up with TRBD2. V was clipped by 0 bases and J by 2 bases; unmatched bases: 5. CDR1 is SGHRS, CDR2 YFSETQ, per germline. The CDR3 runs 16 residues. CDR3 in amino acids: CASSLEAGGVTDTQYF. CDR3 sequence (DNA): TGCGCCAGCAGCTTGGAGGCGGGGGGCGTCACAGATACGCAGTATTTT.

The rearrangement links TRBV11-2 to TRBJ2-1, with unresolved D. The CDR3 sequence is 15 residues long. Germline V gives CDR1 SGHAT, CDR2 FQNNGV. Trimming cost V 3 bases and J 4 bases, with 13 bases left between them. The CDR3 DNA sequence: TGTGCCAGCAGCTTGGTAGCTACAATATACAATGAGCAGTTCTTC. It yields the protein CASSLVATIYNEQFF.

The table lists this clone with a few counts. The chain links TRBV5-4 to TRBJ1-2; maybe TRBD1 (5 bases). The CDR3 length is 16 residues. Trimming pared 0 bases from V and 6 bases from J, leaving 18 bases between. The V gene's germline CDR1 is SGHNT and CDR2 YYREEE (reference sequence). The chain's CDR3 is CASSLVGTGTVNGYTF. DNA of the CDR3: TGTGCCAGCAGCTTGGTGGGGACCGGGACTGTTAATGGCTACACCTTC.

The chain recombines TRBV7-8 with TRBJ2-7, with a weak D call TRBD2 (6 bases). Germline V CDR1 and CDR2: SGHVS, FQNEAQ. Trimming shortened V by 1 base and J by 7 bases, and 17 bases separated the two germline ends. The CDR3 loop spans 15 amino acids. DNA of the CDR3: TGTGCCAGCAGCTTAGTGTCTTTCGGAGGAGGGGAGCAGTACGTC. It specifies CASSLVSFGGGEQYV.

The count of this clone is one. This sequence joins TRBV27 and TRBJ1-1; D is possibly TRBD1 (5 bases). Looked up from germline, CDR1 is MNHEY and CDR2 is SMNVEV (reference sequence). V lost 5 bases and J lost 5, with 9 bases in between. The CDR3 runs 12 residues. This CDR3 is CASSRGGTEAFF. The CDR3 bases are TGTGCCAGCAGTCGGGGGGGTACTGAAGCTTTCTTT.

This chain links TRBV7-9 with TRBJ1-4, with 9 bases matching TRBD1. The trim removed 9 bases at V and 5 bases at J, leaving 4 bases unmatched. Germline-derived CDR1 and CDR2 are SEHNR and FQNEAQ (reference sequence). CDR3 size: 13 residues. Here the CDR3 DNA reads TGTGCCAGTCGGGGGACAGGGAATGAAAAACTGTTTTTT. This sequence encodes CASRGTGNEKLFF.

This chain uses TRBV5-8 with TRBJ2-6; D unclear. Germline CDR1 and CDR2: SGHTS and YDEGEE. V was trimmed by 4 bases and J by 5 bases, leaving 10 bases between them. This CDR3 is 14 amino acids long. CDR3 in DNA: TGTGCCAGCAGCGCAGTCCCCAGGGCCAACGTCCTGACTTTC. Protein product: CASSAVPRANVLTF.

The gene calls are TRBV5-7 and TRBJ2-7, with no clear D. TRBV5-7 is an ORF, with its function uncertain. There are 17 residues in the CDR3. Trimming pared 3 bases from V and 3 bases from J, leaving 22 bases between. CDR3 region: CASSSRSRPSILYEQYV. CDR3 DNA: TGTGCCAGCAGCTCCCGTTCGCGGCCCTCGATTCTCTACGAGCAGTACGTC.

The V and J genes are TRBV2 and TRBJ2-5, with 10 positions matching TRBD2. CDR3 size: 15 residues. The germline CDR1 and CDR2 sequences are SNHLY and FYNNEI. V was pared by 4 bases and J by 4 bases, with 6 bases of the junction left unmatched. The CDR3 bases are TGTGCCAGCAGTGGTGGGCTAGCGGGGGTAGAGACCCAGTACTTC. Encoded protein: CASSGGLAGVETQYF.

This chain joins TRBV12-5 and TRBJ2-1; 10 nucleotides agree with TRBD2. Germline V gives CDR1 LGHNT, CDR2 FRNRAP. Germline trimming cut 0 bases from V and 2 bases from J; bases unmatched to any gene: 1. The CDR3 extends over 16 amino acids. In nucleotides, the CDR3 is TGTGCTAGTGGTTTGGTTACTAGCGGGGCCTACAATGAGCAGTTCTTC. Protein product: CASGLVTSGAYNEQFF.

The V call is TRBV2, the J call TRBJ1-4; maybe TRBD1 (6 bases). Trimming stripped 4 bases from V and 7 bases from J, with 16 bases between. The CDR3 consists of 15 residues. Germline V CDR1 and CDR2: SNHLY, FYNNEI. The CDR3 here is CASSGSGGPSEKLFF. CDR3 nucleotide sequence: TGTGCCAGCAGTGGGTCGGGGGGCCCTAGTGAAAAACTGTTTTTT.

The rearrangement joins TRBV12-3 or TRBV12-4 to TRBJ1-2; D is unresolved. Trimming shortened V by 3 bases and J by 1 base, and 6 bases separated the two germline ends. CDR3 length: 13 amino acids. This chain's CDR3 is CASSFASNYGYTF. CDR3 sequence (DNA): TGTGCCAGCAGTTTCGCCAGTAACTATGGCTACACCTTC.

The chain combines TRBV5-4 with TRBJ2-3; 7 nucleotides align to TRBD2. Germline trimming cut 0 bases from V and 3 bases from J; bases unmatched to any gene: 4. The germline CDR1 and CDR2 sequences are SGHNT and YYREEE (reference sequence). This CDR3 is built from 15 residues. The CDR3 is CASSLGGGRTDTQYF. The DNA for the CDR3 is TGTGCCAGCAGCTTGGGGGGAGGGAGGACAGATACGCAGTATTTT. The full variable domain, rest sourced from reference TRBV5-4 and TRBJ2-3, is ETGVTQSPTHLIKTRGQQVTLRCSSQSGHNTVSWYQQALGQGPQFIFQYYREEENGRGNFPPRFSGLQFPNYSSELNVNALELDDSALYLCASSLGGGRTDTQYFGPGTRLTVL.

The V gene is TRBV20-1, the J gene TRBJ2-1, with TRBD2 identical over 9 bases. The V gene's germline CDR1 is DFQATT and CDR2 SNEGSKA (reference sequence). V trimming: 3 bases; J trimming: 8 bases; junction bases outside the gene matches: 11. There are 15 residues in the CDR3. CDR3 sequence (DNA): TGCAGTGCTAGTAATCGCGGGGGGGCCAAAGATGAGCAGTTCTTC. This translates into CSASNRGGAKDEQFF.

The V and J genes are TRBV5-1 and TRBJ2-2; no clear D gene. The length of the CDR3 is 14 residues. The V and J ends lost 6 bases and 4 bases respectively, with 13 bases between them. Germline V gene sequence: CDR1 SGHRS, CDR2 YFSETQ. CDR3 nucleotides: TGCGCCAGCATCGTCACCCCGGGCACCGGGGAGCTGTTTTTT. This codes for CASIVTPGTGELFF.

V usage is TRBV6-5 and J usage is TRBJ1-1; 8 bases line up with TRBD1. This CDR3 has 15 residues. V dropped 5 bases and J dropped 0; count of bases not matched to a gene: 5. The germline V gene has CDR1 MNHEY and CDR2 SVGAGI. CDR3 nucleotides: TGTGCCAGCAGTACTTGGACAGGGATGAACACTGAAGCTTTCTTT. Its translation: CASSTWTGMNTEAFF.

The chain employs TRBV6-5 and TRBJ2-2, with 9 positions matching TRBD2. The V segment lost 2 bases and the J segment 4 bases; nucleotides outside the gene matches: 2. The CDR3 sequence is 15 residues long. Germline lookup yields CDR1 MNHEY and CDR2 SVGAGI. CDR3 in DNA: TGTGCCAGCAGTTACCCAGCGGGGGGCACCGGGGAGCTGTTTTTT. It encodes CASSYPAGGTGELFF.